The source of this T cell receptor beta chain is a study of T cells in tuberculosis. The CDR3 loop spans 12 amino acids. CDR1 and CDR2 from the germline V gene are MNHEY and SMNVEV (reference sequence). The junction had 3 bases not matched to a gene; V was cut back by 3 bases and J by 9 bases. TCRdb's table, derived via immunoSEQ multiplex PCR, lists solely in-frame clones and lacks some. The sample has roughly 45,000 clones; approximately 94% are singletons. Sequenced sample: PBMCs. The chain employs TRBV27 and TRBJ2-3; 7 bases fit TRBD2. The TCR was taken from a donor aged 10-29 years with latent tuberculosis or without tuberculosis infection. Some clones in this sample may be carry-over from other donors' samples. The CDR3 here is CASSFRGGTQYF. For the CDR3, the DNA is TGTGCCAGCAGTTTCCGGGGAGGGACGCAGTATTTT.